One and the same sample provided the 16 T cell receptor beta chains below, sequenced in a study of T cells in Graves' hyperthyroidism and ophthalmopathy. The source material, RNA transcripts, was used to amplify TCR beta CDR3 regions. A first-round RT-PCR of the TCR CDR3 used the HTBI primer set. TCRdb ran MiXCR on the multiplex PCR reads and lists one entry per CDR3 protein. The table lists about 250,000 distinct CDR3 sequences, 22% of them singletons. The sample was blood. These receptors were taken from a man aged 30 to 45 with Graves' ophthalmopathy.

Note on this clonotype: Germline and junction disagree at one end, which may indicate a read error. This sequence joins TRBV2 and TRBJ2-4; the D gene is possibly TRBD1 (6 bases). The CDR3 extends over 12 amino acids. CDR1 SNHLY and CDR2 FYNNEI come from the germline V gene. The CDR3 nucleotides read TGTGCCAGCACCCGGACAGAAAACACTCAGTACTTC. It codes for CASTRTENTQYF. The complete variable domain, with remaining parts taken from reference TRBV2 and TRBJ2-4, reads EPEVTQTPSHQVTQMGQEVILRCVPISNHLYFYWYRQILGQKVEFLVSFYNNEISEKSEIFDDQFSVERPDGSNFTLKIRSTKLEDSAMYFCASTRTENTQYFGAGTRLSVL.

This clonotype was seen a handful of times. This chain links TRBV7-9 with TRBJ2-7, with 11 bases identical to TRBD2. Germline CDR1 SEHNR, CDR2 FQNEAQ (reference sequence). This CDR3 contains 16 residues. Germline trimming cut 6 bases from V and 3 bases from J; bases unmatched to any gene: 10. The CDR3 sequence: CASSSLSGRAFYEQYF. The CDR3 DNA reads TGTGCCAGCAGTTCCCTTAGCGGGAGGGCCTTCTACGAGCAGTACTTC.

The chain carries TRBV12-3 or TRBV12-4 and TRBJ1-1; D may be TRBD1 (5 bases). The CDR3 runs 13 residues. Between the trimmed V and J ends, which lost 5 bases and 4 bases, there was a span of 11 bases. The chain's CDR3 is CASSRGAGTEAFF. DNA for the CDR3: TGTGCCAGCAGTAGAGGGGCCGGCACTGAAGCTTTCTTT.

Regarding this clonotype: Being one base from a much bigger clone, this may be a read error. The V gene is TRBV28, the J gene TRBJ1-2, with 9 bases identical to TRBD1. CDR1 is MDHEN, CDR2 SYDVKM, per germline. CDR3 size: 16 residues. In DNA form, the CDR3 reads TGTGGCAGCAGTCTGGGATCCGGGGGACAGGGCGATGGCTACACCTTC. Amino acid sequence: CGSSLGSGGQGDGYTF.

The rearrangement joins TRBV19 to TRBJ2-1; D not certain. Per the germline V gene, CDR1 is LNHDA and CDR2 is SQIVND (reference sequence). The V end was cut by 4 bases, the J end by 7 bases, with 11 bases between. CDR3 size: 13 residues. The CDR3 DNA is TGTGCCAGTAGTACCGACCGTCGTAATGAGCAGTTCTTC. Its protein product is CASSTDRRNEQFF.

This clonotype showed up just a few times. The chain has TRBV20-1 and TRBJ2-3, with D hard to call. Germline assignment: CDR1 DFQATT and CDR2 SNEGSKA (reference sequence). V lost 5 bases, J lost 2 bases, and 14 bases lay in between. This CDR3 has 14 amino acids. CDR3 residues: CSAPPPTSTDTQYF. The CDR3 nucleotides read TGCAGTGCTCCCCCACCCACTTCCACAGATACGCAGTATTTT.

There are a few counts of this clonotype. The chain carries TRBV10-1 and TRBJ2-5; D gene uncertain. Between the trimmed V and J ends, which lost 4 bases and 13 bases, there was a span of 13 bases. From germline, CDR1 is WNHNN and CDR2 SYGVQD (reference sequence). The CDR3 extends over 11 amino acids. The CDR3 is CASSVAHQGYF. In nucleotides, the CDR3 is TGCGCCAGCAGTGTAGCCCATCAAGGGTACTTC.

This clonotype was observed at least ten times. The chain uses TRBV12-3 or TRBV12-4 and TRBJ1-2; 7 nucleotides match TRBD1. The J segment lost 4 bases and the V segment lost 7 bases, leaving 3 bases of the junction unmatched. The CDR3 length is 12 residues. The DNA for the CDR3 is TGTGCCAGCAACAGGGGTGTCTATGGCTACACCTTC. It specifies CASNRGVYGYTF.

For the CDR3, the DNA is TGTGCCACCAGTGAAAATAAACAGGCCTATGGCTACACCTTC. It is translated as CATSENKQAYGYTF. The chain recombines TRBV24-1 with TRBJ1-2; D perhaps matches TRBD1 (5 bases). The CDR3 consists of 14 residues. CDR1 is KGHDR, CDR2 SFDVKD, per germline. Trimming left V 4 bases short and J 4 bases short, with 12 bases between.

The CDR3 bases are TGTGCCTGGGCCATAGACAGGGGCAGCTCTGGAAACACCATATATTTT. It encodes CAWAIDRGSSGNTIYF. The chain employs TRBV30 and TRBJ1-3; 8 positions match TRBD1. CDR3 length: 16 residues. The germline V gene has CDR1 GTSNPN and CDR2 SVGIG (reference sequence). The J segment lost 0 bases and the V segment lost 5 bases, leaving 9 bases of the junction unmatched.

The gene calls are TRBV6-2 or TRBV6-3 and TRBJ2-1; tentatively, D is TRBD2 (5 bases). Germline V gene lookup returns CDR1 MNHEY and CDR2 SVGEGT. Trimming pared 5 bases from V and 3 bases from J, leaving 8 bases between. CDR3 length equals 13 residues. The CDR3: CASSPDYYNEQFF. CDR3 bases: TGTGCCAGCAGTCCCGACTACTACAATGAGCAGTTCTTC.

The chain is built from TRBV6-2 or TRBV6-3 and TRBJ2-7; the match to TRBD2 covers 13 bases. Germline CDR1 and CDR2: MNHEY and SVGEGT. This CDR3 is 15 amino acids long. The ends lost 4 bases at V and 6 bases at J; junction bases unmatched: 6. CDR3 loop: CASSFRTSGSGEQYF. The CDR3 nucleotides read TGTGCCAGCAGTTTTAGGACTAGCGGGAGTGGCGAGCAGTACTTC.

Of note for this clonotype: Germline and junction disagree at one end, which may indicate a read error. The rearrangement links TRBV12-3 or TRBV12-4 to TRBJ1-2; the D is unclear. CDR3 length: 15 amino acids. The CDR3 protein is CASSLSLSGVYSYTF. The DNA for the CDR3 is TGTGCCAGCAGTTTAAGCCTCTCAGGAGTCTATAGCTACACCTTC.

This clonotype has just a few counts. The chain employs TRBV28 and TRBJ2-7, with D perhaps TRBD1 or TRBD2 (5 bases each). The CDR3 length is 15 residues. CDR1 and CDR2 from the germline V gene are MDHEN and SYDVKM. Deletions cut 1 base from V and 7 bases from J, with 17 bases between. CDR3 nucleotides: TGTGCCAGCAGTTTATATGGGGGTGAGGTGTGGGAGCAGTACTTC. It specifies CASSLYGGEVWEQYF.

The V gene is TRBV20-1, the J gene TRBJ2-3, with D uncertain. The CDR3 is 15 residues long. Germline-derived CDR1 and CDR2 are DFQATT and SNEGSKA (reference sequence). Trimming left V 4 bases short and J 0 bases short, with 14 bases between. This CDR3 reads CSAIVLTRSTDTQYF. The CDR3 DNA sequence: TGCAGTGCTATCGTACTAACTCGAAGCACAGATACGCAGTATTTT.

The J gene is TRBJ2-1, the V gene TRBV6-5; D could derive from TRBD1 or TRBD2 (6 bases each). The CDR3 is 15 residues long. Between the trimmed V and J ends, which lost 3 bases and 8 bases, there was a span of 17 bases. Germline CDR1 and CDR2: MNHEY and SVGAGI. This chain's CDR3 is CASSYNSGAVDEQFF. The DNA of the CDR3 is TGTGCCAGCAGTTATAATTCGGGGGCAGTAGATGAGCAGTTCTTC.